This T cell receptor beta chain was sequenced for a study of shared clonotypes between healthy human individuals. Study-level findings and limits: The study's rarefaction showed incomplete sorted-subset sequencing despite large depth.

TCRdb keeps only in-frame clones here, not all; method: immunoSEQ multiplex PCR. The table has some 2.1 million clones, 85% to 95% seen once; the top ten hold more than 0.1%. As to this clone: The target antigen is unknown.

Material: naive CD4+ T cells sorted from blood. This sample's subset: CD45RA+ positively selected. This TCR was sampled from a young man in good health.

The CDR3 sequence: CASSVSSGRTETQYF. The CDR3 DNA reads as TGTGCCAGCAGCGTATCCAGCGGGAGGACGGAGACCCAGTACTTC. The rearrangement links TRBV5-4 to TRBJ2-5, with 9 bases identical to TRBD2. The CDR3 covers 15 residues. Germline V CDR1 and CDR2: SGHNT, YYREEE (reference sequence). V lost 4 bases and J lost 5; bases outside the gene matches: 9.